Following are 29 T cell receptor delta chains from one sample sequenced in a study of Vδ1+ human thymocytes. Extracted RNA was reverse transcribed into cDNA. Pooled V-gene forward primers with one constant-region reverse primer generated the CDR3 amplicons by multiplex PCR. TCRdb made new clone calls on the multiplex PCR reads using CATT. The sample includes fewer than 90,000 delta-chain clones, around 35% of them seen just once. Study-wide findings and caveats: Highly polyclonal TRG and TRD repertoires with Gaussian CDR3 length distributions appeared in thymus.

Their antigens are not known. Source material: Vdelta1+ gamma-delta thymocytes from the thymus. Subset here: FACS-sorted CD3+ TCRalphabeta- TCRVdelta1+ TCRVdelta2- thymocytes. All receptors derive from a boy under two years old who had congenital heart surgery.

The chain carries TRDV1 and TRDJ1; D gene uncertain. The ends were cut back, 5 bases at V and 2 bases at J, with 9 bases in the middle. The CDR3 is 13 amino acids. In germline, CDR1 is TSWWSYY, CDR2 QGS. The CDR3 loop reads CALGIPGTDKLIF. The CDR3 DNA reads TGTGCTCTTGGGATACCAGGGACCGATAAACTCATCTTT.

The table lists this clone with a few counts. The J gene is TRDJ2, the V gene TRDV1, with D possibly matching TRDD2 (7 bases). Germline V gives CDR1 TSWWSYY, CDR2 QGS. The CDR3 loop spans 19 amino acids. Trimming took 3 bases from V and 0 from J, leaving 20 bases between them. CDR3 protein: CALGDVPTRIQPLTAQLFF. CDR3 nucleotide sequence: TGTGCTCTTGGGGACGTTCCTACTCGGATACAGCCTTTGACAGCACAACTCTTCTTT.

The rearrangement links TRDV1 to TRDJ1; 9 bases match TRDD3. CDR3 length: 24 residues. CDR1 TSWWSYY and CDR2 QGS come from the germline V gene. The V gene end was trimmed by 0 bases and the J gene end by 0 bases; junction bases not matched to a gene: 26. CDR3 amino acids: CALGELSAPLHRLGDRGYTDKLIF. CDR3 sequence (DNA): TGTGCTCTTGGGGAACTTTCTGCCCCCCTCCACCGGCTGGGGGATCGAGGATACACCGATAAACTCATCTTT.

The V and J genes are TRDV1 and TRDJ1; 13 bases line up with TRDD3. The germline CDR1 and CDR2 sequences are TSWWSYY and QGS. The V segment lost 4 bases and the J segment 1 base; nucleotides outside the gene matches: 27. The length of the CDR3 is 24 residues. The CDR3 sequence is CALGVPLGGLPTVLGDTGTDKLIF. The CDR3 DNA sequence: TGTGCTCTTGGGGTCCCCCTGGGGGGCCTACCCACCGTACTGGGGGATACGGGCACCGATAAACTCATCTTT.

This clone was seen only a few times. The rearrangement uses TRDV1 and TRDJ1; the D gene is possibly TRDD3 (6 bases). The germline V and J ends were trimmed by 9 bases and 1 base, with 12 bases remaining between them. Germline values: CDR1 TSWWSYY, CDR2 QGS. This CDR3 region has 13 residues. CDR3 nucleotides: TGTGCTCTGAGGGGGAGAGGCACCGATAAACTCATCTTT. Amino acid sequence: CALRGRGTDKLIF.

A few counts support this clone. This chain links TRDV1 with TRDJ1; 8 nucleotides match TRDD3. CDR1 is TSWWSYY, CDR2 QGS, per germline. This CDR3 region has 18 residues. With 3 bases clipped from V and 0 bases from J, the junction kept 12 bases outside the gene matches. The CDR3 reads CALGDLLRDTPYTDKLIF. The DNA of the CDR3 is TGTGCTCTTGGGGATCTCCTAAGGGATACGCCATACACCGATAAACTCATCTTT.

The chain has TRDV1 and TRDJ1; D possibly corresponds to TRDD1 (5 bases). In germline, CDR1 is TSWWSYY, CDR2 QGS. The CDR3 length is 14 residues. With 5 bases removed from V and 1 base from J, the gap between germline ends came to 11 bases. The CDR3 DNA follows: TGTGCTCTTGGGAAATACCCAGGCACCGATAAACTCATCTTT. This translates into CALGKYPGTDKLIF.

Points on this clone: One end of the junction does not line up with germline, which may come from a read error. The chain uses TRDV1 and TRDJ1; the D gene is possibly TRDD2 (5 bases). CDR1 is TSWWSYY, CDR2 QGS, per germline. The CDR3 runs to 20 residues. CDR3 nucleotide sequence: TGTGCTCTTGGGGAATCGCGACCTACGGCGGTTTCCTTCTTCACCGATGAACTCATCTTT. Its protein product is CALGESRPTAVSFFTDELIF.

The V gene is TRDV1, the J gene TRDJ1, with D uncertain. Germline CDR1 TSWWSYY, CDR2 QGS. The CDR3 contains 17 residues. V was shortened by 0 bases and J by 0 bases, with 14 bases between the two germline ends. CDR3 amino acids: CALGELTEDLYTDKLIF. The CDR3 DNA is TGTGCTCTTGGGGAACTCACTGAAGACTTATACACCGATAAACTCATCTTT.

This clone was counted between two and nine times. The rearrangement joins TRDV1 to TRDJ1, with D hard to call. Trimming stripped 0 bases from V and 0 bases from J, with 11 bases between. The CDR3 spans 16 residues. Germline CDR1 and CDR2: TSWWSYY and QGS. CDR3 residues: CALGELSRNYTDKLIF. CDR3 sequence (DNA): TGTGCTCTTGGGGAACTTTCCCGGAACTACACCGATAAACTCATCTTT.

The rearrangement joins TRDV1 to TRDJ1; 9 nucleotides align to TRDD3. CDR1 is TSWWSYY, CDR2 QGS, per germline. V shed 4 bases and J 3 bases; nucleotides not matched to a gene: 15. CDR3 length: 18 amino acids. The CDR3 protein is CALGARPSFWGIPDKLIF. Here the CDR3 DNA reads TGTGCTCTTGGGGCAAGGCCTTCTTTCTGGGGGATCCCCGATAAACTCATCTTT.

The gene calls are TRDV1 and TRDJ1; 8 nucleotides align to TRDD3. Germline V gene sequence: CDR1 TSWWSYY, CDR2 QGS. The J segment lost 0 bases and the V segment lost 5 bases, leaving 26 bases of the junction unmatched. The CDR3 is 22 amino acids. The DNA of the CDR3 is TGTGCTCTTGGGACCCACTGGGGGGATAGGCCTGGGGGAAGCAGATACACCGATAAACTCATCTTT. Translating gives CALGTHWGDRPGGSRYTDKLIF.

V and J are TRDV1 and TRDJ1, with TRDD3 matching 9 bases. CDR1 TSWWSYY and CDR2 QGS come from the germline V gene. CDR3 size: 22 residues. J lost 1 base, V lost 4 bases, and 25 bases had no gene match. The CDR3 DNA follows: TGTGCTCTTGGGGCCCCTTCTCCTCACTGGGGGACCTTCCTTACCCTCACCGATAAACTCATCTTT. Protein: CALGAPSPHWGTFLTLTDKLIF.

This clone was observed a handful of times. V is TRDV1 and J is TRDJ1; 7 positions match TRDD3. CDR3 length: 20 amino acids. Per germline, CDR1 TSWWSYY and CDR2 QGS. Germline trimming cut 5 bases from V and 9 bases from J; bases unmatched to any gene: 30. The CDR3 loop is CALGSQPYPFSDTRQVQLIF. In DNA, the CDR3 is TGTGCTCTTGGGTCCCAACCCTACCCGTTCTCGGATACGCGGCAGGTCCAACTCATCTTT.

This clone has a handful of counts. The chain combines TRDV2 with TRDJ1; 13 positions agree with TRDD3. This CDR3 has 19 residues. Trimming removed 0 bases from V and 1 base from J; junction bases left unmatched: 10. CDR1 and CDR2 (germline): GEAIGNYY, EKD. Here the CDR3 reads CACDTEVLGDTPCTDKLIF. Here the CDR3 DNA reads TGTGCCTGTGACACCGAGGTACTGGGGGATACGCCCTGCACCGATAAACTCATCTTT.

The sample holds a few counts of this clone. V gene TRDV1 combines with J gene TRDJ1, with 11 bases that match TRDD3. CDR3 length: 21 residues. After removal of 3 bases from V and 2 bases from J, the junction contained 20 bases not matched to a gene. CDR1 is TSWWSYY and CDR2 is QGS in the germline V gene. The CDR3 nucleotides read TGTGCTCTTGGGGACCCCAAGGCCTTCCCCACGTACTGGGGGATAACCGATAAACTCATCTTT. Amino acids: CALGDPKAFPTYWGITDKLIF.

This sequence joins TRDV2 and TRDJ1; perhaps TRDD3 as D (5 bases). Per the germline V gene, CDR1 is GEAIGNYY and CDR2 is EKD. This CDR3 comprises 17 residues. V lost 5 bases and J 0 bases, leaving 21 bases between the germline ends. CDR3 region: CACGSRWGLVYTDKLIF. The CDR3 nucleotides read TGTGCCTGTGGGAGTCGGTGGGGCCTTGTGTACACCGATAAACTCATCTTT.

This clone was detected only a few times. The V and J genes are TRDV1 and TRDJ1, with D perhaps TRDD2 (8 bases). The CDR3 totals 19 residues. Germline CDR1 and CDR2: TSWWSYY and QGS. V was trimmed by 4 bases and J by 0 bases, leaving 24 bases between them. CDR3 nucleotide sequence: TGTGCTCTTGGGGGGCCTTCCTATGAGACTGGGGTTTACACCGATAAACTCATCTTT. It yields the protein CALGGPSYETGVYTDKLIF.

The chain combines TRDV1 with TRDJ1, with a possible D match to TRDD3 (6 bases). The germline gives CDR1 TSWWSYY, CDR2 QGS. V dropped 5 bases and J dropped 1 base, with 29 bases sitting between them. The CDR3 is 20 residues long. CDR3 sequence: CALGPFSLPLPGASTDKLIF. DNA of the CDR3: TGTGCTCTTGGGCCCTTCTCTCTTCCCCTCCCTGGGGCCAGCACCGATAAACTCATCTTT.

The chain recombines TRDV1 with TRDJ1; TRDD3 agrees at 10 bases. Per the germline V gene, CDR1 is TSWWSYY and CDR2 is QGS. The CDR3 totals 18 residues. Trimming removed 3 bases from V and 0 bases from J; junction bases left unmatched: 10. The CDR3 here is CALGESTGGWGHTDKLIF. Written as DNA, the CDR3 is TGTGCTCTTGGGGAGAGCACTGGGGGATGGGGCCACACCGATAAACTCATCTTT.

The table lists this clone with a few counts. The rearrangement uses TRDV1 and TRDJ1, with a possible D match to TRDD3 (6 bases). Germline loops: CDR1 TSWWSYY, CDR2 QGS. V gave up 2 bases and J gave up 2 bases, with 18 bases separating them. CDR3 length equals 17 residues. For the CDR3, the DNA is TGTGCTCTTGGGGAAAGGGTCAGATGGGGGCAAACCGATAAACTCATCTTT. Encoded protein: CALGERVRWGQTDKLIF.

The V gene is TRDV2, the J gene TRDJ1; D remains ambiguous. The germline V and J ends were trimmed by 2 bases and 3 bases, with 9 bases remaining between them. This CDR3 comprises 13 residues. Germline V gives CDR1 GEAIGNYY, CDR2 EKD. The CDR3 nucleotides read TGTGCCTGTGACAGCCTTTTGGCCGATAAACTCATCTTT. Residues: CACDSLLADKLIF.

The sample holds a few counts of this clone. The chain employs TRDV1 and TRDJ1; maybe TRDD3 (7 bases). The V end lost 4 bases, the J end lost 3 bases, and 24 bases lay between the germline ends. Germline V gives CDR1 TSWWSYY, CDR2 QGS. This CDR3 has 18 amino acids. In DNA form, the CDR3 reads TGTGCTCTTGGGGTTCCTAGGATACGCGAAGGAGGCCCCGATAAACTCATCTTT. It yields the protein CALGVPRIREGGPDKLIF.

Of note for this clone: At the DNA level, this CDR3 is encoded by other sequences in the same sample as well. This rearrangement joins TRDV1 to TRDJ1, with a weak D call TRDD3 (5 bases). The CDR3 runs to 20 residues. The V end was cut by 0 bases, the J end by 1 base, with 24 bases between. Per the germline V gene, CDR1 is TSWWSYY and CDR2 is QGS. CDR3: CALGELGVFSNGEPTDKLIF. CDR3 DNA: TGTGCTCTTGGGGAACTAGGGGTTTTCTCAAATGGGGAACCCACCGATAAACTCATCTTT.

This clone was seen a few times. This chain links TRDV1 with TRDJ1; D remains unclear. V was pared by 4 bases and J by 0 bases, with 30 bases between. The CDR3 consists of 21 residues. Germline V gene lookup returns CDR1 TSWWSYY and CDR2 QGS. CDR3 residues: CALGVYFYYNLLQTYTDKLIF. DNA for the CDR3: TGTGCTCTTGGGGTTTACTTCTACTACAATTTACTGCAAACGTACACCGATAAACTCATCTTT.

This chain links TRDV1 with TRDJ1; TRDD2 matches 7 bases. This CDR3 is built from 18 residues. The V segment lost 1 base and the J segment 4 bases; nucleotides outside the gene matches: 15. Germline V gene data show CDR1 as TSWWSYY and CDR2 as QGS. The CDR3 sequence: CALGEPFLRPTVFDKLIF. The DNA for the CDR3 is TGTGCTCTTGGGGAACCTTTCCTACGTCCTACCGTCTTCGATAAACTCATCTTT.

This clone has only a few counts. The gene calls are TRDV1 and TRDJ1, with 10 bases lining up with TRDD3. The CDR3 runs 19 residues. In germline, CDR1 is TSWWSYY, CDR2 QGS. V trimming: 1 base; J trimming: 0 bases; junction bases outside the gene matches: 11. The CDR3 sequence is CALGEPTSPTGGYTDKLIF. CDR3 DNA sequence: TGTGCTCTTGGGGAACCGACTTCCCCCACTGGGGGATACACCGATAAACTCATCTTT.

This clone was seen a few times. This sequence joins TRDV1 and TRDJ1; possibly TRDD3 for D (6 bases). The CDR3 contains 18 residues. Germline V CDR1 and CDR2: TSWWSYY, QGS. Trimming removed 5 bases at V and 7 bases at J, with 29 bases between. DNA of the CDR3: TGTGCTCTTGGGAAGGGTATCACGAAGTGTGCTGGGGAGCTTAAACTCATCTTT. Translated, it gives CALGKGITKCAGELKLIF.

The chain links TRDV2 to TRDJ3, with D possibly TRDD3 on 5 matching bases. V was trimmed by 1 base and J by 12 bases, leaving 12 bases between them. This CDR3 contains 14 residues. Germline V gene lookup returns CDR1 GEAIGNYY and CDR2 EKD. The CDR3 loop is CACDTWGEDRQMFF. CDR3 nucleotides: TGTGCCTGTGACACATGGGGCGAGGACCGACAGATGTTTTTC.